What follows is one T cell receptor beta chain and its context. Its cognate antigen is unknown. UMI labels and 5' RACE were used to prepare the TRB cDNA libraries. With the 5' RACE reads reprocessed, TCRdb shows one record per CDR3 protein and no DNA. Here the sample table reports about 130,000 distinct CDR3 sequences. CDR1 is SGHAT, CDR2 FQNNGV, per germline. The CDR3 length is 15 residues. Every CD8+ T cell subset underwent triplicate sorting at about 300,000 cells apiece. This sample is drawn from a study of CXCR3-negative and CXCR3-positive naive CD8 T cells. Across the study: Cumulative TRB read yield was about 140 million, averaging about 1.5 +/- 0.3 million per library.

The study's findings and limits: Naive CXCR3-negative cells resembled naive CXCR3-positive cells in TRBV-TRBJ usage; memory cells differed. The study inferred TCR strength from TRB CDR3 properties and found comparable surface CD5 between naive subsets.

The chain is built from TRBV11-2 and TRBJ2-5; TCRdb designates TRBD2, a call that cannot be tested without DNA. Source material: naive CXCR3- CD8+ T cells from blood. Subset meaning: CD45RO-CCR7+CD27+CD95- naive CD8+ T cells lacking CXCR3 (TNR3-). This clonotype was obtained from a human donor in good health. Some clones in this sample may be carry-over from other donors' samples. CDR3: CASSLVAGGQETRYF.